This TCR beta chain was documented in a study of blood T cell repertoires in COVID-19. In the study overall: Samples taken during acute and convalescent COVID-19 were collected in the United States, Italy and Spain.

The assay was immunoSEQ multiplex PCR, and TCRdb's table has in-frame clones only and misses some. This table holds 250,000 to 300,000 clones, about nine tenths found once. V lost 8 bases to trimming and J lost 2 bases; unmatched junction nucleotides: 8. The CDR3 is 13 residues long. CDR1 and CDR2 from the germline V gene are GTSNPN and SVGIG (reference sequence). The receptor comes from a woman in her 40s who had recovered from COVID-19. Input material: peripheral blood. This sequence joins TRBV30 and TRBJ2-7; 8 bases line up with TRBD1. As DNA, the CDR3 is TGTGCCGGAATCCAGGGGGCCCCCTACGAGCAGTACTTC. Its protein product is CAGIQGAPYEQYF.